In its sample, the clone carrying this TCR beta chain was seen many times. RNA transcripts served as template for amplifying TCR beta CDR3 sequences. An opening RT-PCR round employed HTBI primers and preceded a second-round multiplex PCR. MiXCR, applied by TCRdb to the multiplex PCR reads, yields one record per CDR3 protein. The sample has 500,000 to 700,000 distinct CDR3 sequences, approximately 35% seen once; the top ten hold roughly 4.5%. New diagnoses, under 2 months' duration, and ages 18 to 65 characterized the hyperthyroidism patients. CDR1 is ENHRY and CDR2 is SYGVKD in the germline V gene. The CDR3 has 16 residues. V shed 5 bases and J shed 10 bases, with 26 bases lying between them. This record belongs to a study of Graves' ophthalmopathy and Graves' hyperthyroidism.

The clonotype was recovered from an adult man with Graves' hyperthyroidism. The chain combines TRBV10-3 with TRBJ2-5, with D maybe TRBD2 (8 bases). Sequences were obtained from peripheral blood or thyroid tissue (not recorded which). The DNA of the CDR3 is TGTGCCATCAGTACCCAGTCGGGAGGGGGCCAAGAGGACCAGTACTTC. Translated, it gives CAISTQSGGGQEDQYF.